This T cell receptor beta chain stems from a study of shared clonotypes between healthy human individuals. A word on this clone: What it binds is unknown.

General observations from the study: For naive CD4 cells, roughly 5% of clonotypes were shared across a few donors. Clonotype sharing among the donors was expected to vary with sequencing depth.

Sequencing used immunoSEQ multiplex PCR; TCRdb keeps in-frame clones, though not all of them. Among 2 million to 2.5 million clones, 90% to 96% were seen once, and the ten largest hold around 0.13%. J lost 5 bases, V lost 2 bases, and 5 bases had no gene match. CDR3 length: 15 residues. Germline V gene data show CDR1 as MDHEN and CDR2 as SYDVKM. This chain links TRBV28 with TRBJ1-2, with 10 bases that match TRBD1. Sequencing was done on a sample of naive CD4+ T cells sorted from blood. Indicated subset: CD45RA+ positively selected. The receptor was isolated from a man younger than 35 in good health. The CDR3 nucleotides read TGTGCCAGCAGTTTAGGGTCGGGACAGGGGTATGGCTACACCTTC. This gives the protein CASSLGSGQGYGYTF.